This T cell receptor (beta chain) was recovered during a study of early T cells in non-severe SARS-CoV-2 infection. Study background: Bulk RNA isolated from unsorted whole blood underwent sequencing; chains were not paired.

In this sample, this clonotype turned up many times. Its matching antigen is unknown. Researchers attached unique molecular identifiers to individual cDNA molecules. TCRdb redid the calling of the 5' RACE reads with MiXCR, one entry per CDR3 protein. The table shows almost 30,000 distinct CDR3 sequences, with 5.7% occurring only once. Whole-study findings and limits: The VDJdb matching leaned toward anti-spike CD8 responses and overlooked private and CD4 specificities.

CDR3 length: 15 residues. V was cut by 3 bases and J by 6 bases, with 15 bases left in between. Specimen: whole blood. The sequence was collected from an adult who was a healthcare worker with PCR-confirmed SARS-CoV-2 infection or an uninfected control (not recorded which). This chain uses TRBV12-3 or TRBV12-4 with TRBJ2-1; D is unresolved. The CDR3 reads CASSFLKKGFNEQFF. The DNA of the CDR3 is TGTGCCAGCAGTTTCCTTAAGAAGGGATTCAATGAGCAGTTCTTC.